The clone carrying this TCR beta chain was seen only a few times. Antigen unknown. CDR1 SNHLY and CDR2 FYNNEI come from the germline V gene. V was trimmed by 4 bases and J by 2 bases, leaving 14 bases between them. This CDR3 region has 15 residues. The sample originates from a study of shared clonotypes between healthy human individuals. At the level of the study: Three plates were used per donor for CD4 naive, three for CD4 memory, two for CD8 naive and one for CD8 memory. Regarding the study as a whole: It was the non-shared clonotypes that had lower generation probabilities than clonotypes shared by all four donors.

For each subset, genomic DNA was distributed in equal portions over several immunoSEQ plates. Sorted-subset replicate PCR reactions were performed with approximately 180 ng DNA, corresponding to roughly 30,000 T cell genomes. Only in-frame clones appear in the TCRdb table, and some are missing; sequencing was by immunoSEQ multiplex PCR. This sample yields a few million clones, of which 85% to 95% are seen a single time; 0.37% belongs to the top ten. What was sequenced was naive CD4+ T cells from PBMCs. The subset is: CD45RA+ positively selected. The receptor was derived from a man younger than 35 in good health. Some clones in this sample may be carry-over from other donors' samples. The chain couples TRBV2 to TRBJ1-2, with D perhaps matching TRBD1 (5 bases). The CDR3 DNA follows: TGTGCCAGCAGTGTCGGGGGAGGGGCCAACTATGGCTACACCTTC. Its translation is CASSVGGGANYGYTF.